This T cell receptor (beta chain) was recorded in a study of metastatic and nonmetastatic thyroid tumors. At least ten counts were recorded for this clone. In germline, CDR1 is SGHVS, CDR2 FNYEAQ. The CDR3 is 17 amino acids. The V end lost 5 bases, the J end lost 1 base, and 17 bases lay between the germline ends. The entire patient cohort was treatment-naive prior to thyroid surgery. TCRdb ran MiXCR on the PCR reads. The sample shows 65,000 to 70,000 clones, approximately 15% of them seen only once. Specimen: blood. The source is a male donor with papillary thyroid cancer or a benign thyroid nodule (not recorded which). Some clones in this sample may be carry-over from other donors' samples. This chain joins TRBV7-6 and TRBJ2-2, with D possibly being TRBD1 or TRBD2 (5 bases each). The CDR3 sequence is CASSKGRLRGNTGELFF. CDR3 nucleotides: TGTGCCAGCAGCAAGGGACGACTGAGAGGGAACACCGGGGAGCTGTTTTTT.